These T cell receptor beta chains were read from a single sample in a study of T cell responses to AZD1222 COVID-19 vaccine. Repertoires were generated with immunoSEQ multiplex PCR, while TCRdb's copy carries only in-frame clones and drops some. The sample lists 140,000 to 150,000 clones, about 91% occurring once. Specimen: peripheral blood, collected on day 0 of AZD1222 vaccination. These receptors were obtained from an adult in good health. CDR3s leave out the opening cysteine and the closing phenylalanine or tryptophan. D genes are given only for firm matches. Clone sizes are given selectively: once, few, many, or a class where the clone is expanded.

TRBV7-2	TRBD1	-	ASSSGQSSTGELF
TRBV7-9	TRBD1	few	ASSFRARDSNYGYT
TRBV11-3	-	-	ASSLSRPYGYT
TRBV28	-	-	ASSEVARADGYT
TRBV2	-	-	ASSEQSAGELF
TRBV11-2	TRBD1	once	ASSSHRGPYEQY
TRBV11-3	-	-	ASSLEADTDTQY
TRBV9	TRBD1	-	ASSLQGTNEKLF
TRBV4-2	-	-	ASSQDLRVRGEAF
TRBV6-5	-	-	ASSYSGQGRSYEQY
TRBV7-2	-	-	ASSSALNQPQH
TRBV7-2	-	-	ASSKDSGGYT
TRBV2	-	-	ASSDRDLFTGELF
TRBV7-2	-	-	ASSPTAADGKLF
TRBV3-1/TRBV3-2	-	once	ASSGGIRYEQY
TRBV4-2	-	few	ASRQDSALF
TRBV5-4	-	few	ASSPSHSPNTEAF
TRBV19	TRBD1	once	ASYRDRGNQPQH
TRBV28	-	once	ASSRDADTQY
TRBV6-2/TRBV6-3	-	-	ASSYGVLGTGQPQH
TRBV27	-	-	ASSLDSMGGYT
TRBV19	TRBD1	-	ASSRGRGQGEPLH
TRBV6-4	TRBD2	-	ASSEQLAASYNEQF
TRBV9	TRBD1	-	ASSVGGTGRDGYT
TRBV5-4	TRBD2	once	ASSLAGGLFMVINEQF
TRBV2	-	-	ASSEALWSTPDTQY
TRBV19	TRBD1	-	ASSITGTEQPQH
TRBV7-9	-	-	ASSSGLELQAF
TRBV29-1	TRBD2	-	SALPASGGLSGGEQY
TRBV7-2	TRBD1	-	ASSLVQGDGYT
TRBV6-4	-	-	ASRTVGRQF
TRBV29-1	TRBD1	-	SATGTGSSYEQY
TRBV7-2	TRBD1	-	ASSPPRQGTTDTQY
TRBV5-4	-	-	ASSFDQATNSPLH
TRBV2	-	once	ASSEGVFSGNTIY
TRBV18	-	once	ASSPNQGTEAF
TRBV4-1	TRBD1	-	ASSQKAGGQGNTEAF
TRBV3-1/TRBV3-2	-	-	ASSQAGNQPQH
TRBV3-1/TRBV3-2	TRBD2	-	ASSQVPAGRTYEQY
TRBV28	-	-	ASSSTGPGVYSNQPQH
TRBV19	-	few	ASSMGGLSQPQH
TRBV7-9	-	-	ASGQKVSPLH
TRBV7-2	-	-	ASSSTMLGDSPLH
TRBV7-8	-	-	ASSLAARGGSGELF
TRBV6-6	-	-	ASSYGRRSNQPQH
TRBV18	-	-	ASSPGGPGSPLH
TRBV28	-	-	ASRGGRVAF
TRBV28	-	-	ASTTPQLVLSSYEQY
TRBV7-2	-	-	ASSLRDLDAPLH
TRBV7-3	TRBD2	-	ASSITGTSNTGELF
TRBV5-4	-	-	ASSLFSSRDIQY
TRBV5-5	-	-	ASSLVAGQGYT
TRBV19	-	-	ASSINSAYEQY